The clone carrying this TCR beta chain was counted many times. The antigen is not known. As to time point: newly diagnosed GD, antithyroid drugs for less than 3 months. RNA from PBMCs was the source of the TCR library. This entry belongs to a study of regulatory T cells in long-lasting Graves disease. Study in general: Those Graves' patients who were newly diagnosed had been on antithyroid drugs under 3 months. General study findings and limits: Under persistent disease, TRBV28, TRBJ1-2 and TRBJ2-5 were used preferentially.

The authors built TCR beta libraries using iRepertoire HTBI primers and Arm-PCR of CDR3 regions. TCRdb analysed the multiplex PCR reads with MiXCR anew, one entry per CDR3 protein. The profile shows a few hundred thousand distinct CDR3 sequences, approximately 20% of them singletons. Germline CDR1 and CDR2: LGHDT and YNNKEL (reference sequence). This CDR3 has 12 residues. V gave up 5 bases and J gave up 2 bases, with 5 bases separating them. The data were also submitted as part of a second study, on T cells in Graves' hyperthyroidism and ophthalmopathy. This second study says: The HTBI primer set served for first-round RT-PCR of the TCR CDR3. Stable hyperthyroidism was told apart from ophthalmopathy by a model built on 13 V-J features.

This chain connects TRBV3-1 to TRBJ2-3; D ambiguous. The sequence derives from a young woman with Graves disease. This specimen was peripheral blood mononuclear cells (PBMCs), taken at new diagnosis, from a patient treated with antithyroid drugs. CDR3 nucleotide sequence: TGTGCCAGCAGCGAGATCACAGATACGCAGTATTTT. Translating it yields CASSEITDTQYF.